Listed below are T cell receptor beta chains from one sample, sequenced in a study of cytomegalovirus exposure and HLA in healthy donors. Sequencing used immunoSEQ multiplex PCR; TCRdb keeps in-frame clones, though not all of them. The table includes some 200,000 clones, around nine tenths detected once. Sequenced material: PBMCs. The receptors here all came from a woman younger than 35 in good health and CMV-seronegative. The CDR3 runs from the conserved cysteine through the conserved F or W. The D gene is left open where the match is weak. Size values are once, few and many counts, or a class for expanded clones, and some rows have none.

v_call	clone_size	j_call	d_call	cdr3_nt	cdr3_aa
TRBV4-1	-	TRBJ1-5	TRBD1	TGCGCCAGCAGCCAAGTAGGACAGGGGGAGAGGAGCAATCAGCCCCAGCATTTT	CASSQVGQGERSNQPQHF
TRBV28	-	TRBJ2-7	TRBD2	TGTGCCAGCAGTTTTCGCTTGCGGGAGGTATCCTCCTACGAGCAGTACTTC	CASSFRLREVSSYEQYF
TRBV7-3	-	TRBJ1-1	-	TGTGCCAGCAGCCCAGTCGGGGGGGGCACTGAAGCTTTCTTT	CASSPVGGGTEAFF
TRBV4-1	-	TRBJ2-7	TRBD2	TGCGCCAGCAGCCCTCGGGAGGCGGGAGGGACCTACGAGCAGTACTTC	CASSPREAGGTYEQYF
TRBV6-1	-	TRBJ2-1	TRBD2	TGTGCCAGCAGTAAAGATGAGCGGGAGTCGTCCTACAATGAGCAGTTCTTC	CASSKDERESSYNEQFF
TRBV5-1	-	TRBJ1-1	TRBD1	TGCGCCAGCAGCAACTCCGGGACAGGGCGGACTGAAGCTTTCTTT	CASSNSGTGRTEAFF
TRBV19	once	TRBJ2-1	TRBD2	TGTGCCAGTAGTTGGACTAGCGGGAGTGTAAATGAGCAGTTCTTC	CASSWTSGSVNEQFF
TRBV9	-	TRBJ1-3	TRBD1	TGTGCCAGCAGCGTAGACAGACAGGGGCCTATATATTTT	CASSVDRQGPIYF
TRBV4-1	-	TRBJ1-1	TRBD1	TGCGCCAGCAGCCCGACAGGGATGGGGATGAACACTGAAGCTTTCTTT	CASSPTGMGMNTEAFF
TRBV6-1	once	TRBJ2-3	TRBD2	TGTGCCAGCAGTGAAATAGCGGGGGACACAGATACGCAGTATTTT	CASSEIAGDTDTQYF
TRBV5-1	-	TRBJ2-4	TRBD2	TGCGCCAGCAGCTTAAGGCTAGCGGGAGGGCCGGCAAACATTCAGTACTTC	CASSLRLAGGPANIQYF
TRBV28	-	TRBJ1-2	-	TGTGCCAGCAGTCCCAGGGGCGTCTATGGCTACACCTTC	CASSPRGVYGYTF
TRBV9	-	TRBJ2-5	-	TGTGCCAGCAGCGTAAGCCCCGTCCCCTCGGAGACCCAGTACTTC	CASSVSPVPSETQYF
TRBV5-1	-	TRBJ2-4	TRBD2	TGCGCCAGCAGCTTGGTATTCGGCGGGAGGGCAGACATTCAGTACTTC	CASSLVFGGRADIQYF
TRBV19	-	TRBJ1-3	-	TGTGCCAGTATAGATCGAGCTTCCGGAAACACCATATATTTT	CASIDRASGNTIYF
TRBV9	-	TRBJ2-1	TRBD2	TGTGCCAGCAGCGTAGCCGGGACTAGCGGCGTAGGTGAGCAGTTCTTC	CASSVAGTSGVGEQFF
TRBV5-5	-	TRBJ2-7	TRBD2	TGTGCCAGCAGCTCAGAGGGGACTAGATGGTACGAGCAGTACTTC	CASSSEGTRWYEQYF
TRBV27	once	TRBJ2-1	TRBD2	TGTGCCAGCAGTTTAATCCCTCCCTTGCTAGCGGGAGTAGATGAGCAGTTCTTC	CASSLIPPLLAGVDEQFF
TRBV4-1	-	TRBJ2-7	TRBD2	TGCGCCAGCAGCCTCGGACTAGTCGACGAGCAGTACTTC	CASSLGLVDEQYF
TRBV19	-	TRBJ2-7	TRBD2	TGTGCCAGTAGTATCGGTCTAGCGGGAGTGTTAGAGCAGTACTTC	CASSIGLAGVLEQYF
TRBV4-2	-	TRBJ2-2	-	TGTGCCAGCAGCCAAGATCCGCGGGCGGGGCTCACCGGGGAGCTGTTTTTT	CASSQDPRAGLTGELFF
TRBV12-5	-	TRBJ2-7	-	TGTGCTAGTGGTTTGGTACGAGGGAGGTACGAGCAGTACTTC	CASGLVRGRYEQYF
TRBV5-1	-	TRBJ2-5	-	TGCGCCAGCAGCTTTTTCAGGGGAGACCAAGAGACCCAGTACTTC	CASSFFRGDQETQYF
TRBV9	-	TRBJ1-2	-	TGTGCCAGCAGCCCAACAGGGACTAGTTACTATGGCTACACCTTC	CASSPTGTSYYGYTF
TRBV2	-	TRBJ2-5	TRBD2	TGTGCCAGCATAGCGGGAGGTCAGGAGACCCAGTACTTC	CASIAGGQETQYF
TRBV5-4	-	TRBJ2-3	TRBD1	TGTGCCAGCAGCTCCGAAACCGGGACAGGGGACGGCACAGATACGCAGTATTTT	CASSSETGTGDGTDTQYF
TRBV4-1	-	TRBJ1-2	-	TGCGCCAGCAGCCAGGGGCTGGATGACTACACCTTC	CASSQGLDDYTF
TRBV6-6	-	TRBJ1-1	-	TGTGCCAGCAGCCCGGTGAACACTGAAGCTTTCTTT	CASSPVNTEAFF
TRBV18	-	TRBJ1-3	-	TGTGCCAGCGGGAGTTGGAGTATCGGAAACACCATATATTTT	CASGSWSIGNTIYF
TRBV5-8	-	TRBJ2-3	-	TGTGCCAGCAGAGCTCAGGGAAACACAGATACGCAGTATTTT	CASRAQGNTDTQYF
TRBV7-2	-	TRBJ1-4	TRBD1	TGTGCCAGCAGCTTAGATGGGACAGGGGTCGAAAAACTGTTTTTT	CASSLDGTGVEKLFF
TRBV6-1	-	TRBJ2-7	TRBD1	TGTGCCAGTCAGCTTACCGGGACAGCAACCTACGAGCAGTACTTC	CASQLTGTATYEQYF
TRBV9	-	TRBJ2-7	-	TGTGCCAGCAGCCTAGGGAGCATCGGATACGAGCAGTACTTC	CASSLGSIGYEQYF
TRBV30	-	TRBJ1-1	-	TGTGCCTGGAGGAGAACCAGACAGGAGAACACTGAAGCTTTCTTT	CAWRRTRQENTEAFF
TRBV4-1	once	TRBJ1-1	-	TGCGCCAGCAGCCAACTCCGGACAGCGGGGACTGAAGCTTTCTTT	CASSQLRTAGTEAFF
TRBV5-1	-	TRBJ1-1	-	TGCGCCAGCAGCGTTCAGGTTGAGGGCACTGAAGCTTTCTTT	CASSVQVEGTEAFF
TRBV5-4	-	TRBJ1-2	-	TGTGCCAGCAGCTTGTTCGAGGAGGTTGGCTACACCTTC	CASSLFEEVGYTF
TRBV30	-	TRBJ1-5	TRBD1	TGTGCCTGGAGTAGGCCTTGGACAGGCACCGTGGGCAATCAGCCCCAGCATTTT	CAWSRPWTGTVGNQPQHF